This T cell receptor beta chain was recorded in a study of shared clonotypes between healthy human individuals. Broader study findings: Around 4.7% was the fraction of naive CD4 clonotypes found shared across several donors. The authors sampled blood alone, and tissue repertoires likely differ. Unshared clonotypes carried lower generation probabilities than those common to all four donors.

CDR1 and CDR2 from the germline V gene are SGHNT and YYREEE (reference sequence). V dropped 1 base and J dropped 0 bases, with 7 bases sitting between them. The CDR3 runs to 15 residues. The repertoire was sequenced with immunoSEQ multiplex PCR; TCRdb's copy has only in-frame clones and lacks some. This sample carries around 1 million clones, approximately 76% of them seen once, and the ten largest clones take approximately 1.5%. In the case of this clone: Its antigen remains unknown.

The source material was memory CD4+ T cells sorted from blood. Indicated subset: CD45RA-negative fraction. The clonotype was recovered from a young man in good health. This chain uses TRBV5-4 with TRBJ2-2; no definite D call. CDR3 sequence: CASSLPQPNTGELFF. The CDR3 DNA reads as TGTGCCAGCAGCTTGCCGCAACCGAACACCGGGGAGCTGTTTTTT.